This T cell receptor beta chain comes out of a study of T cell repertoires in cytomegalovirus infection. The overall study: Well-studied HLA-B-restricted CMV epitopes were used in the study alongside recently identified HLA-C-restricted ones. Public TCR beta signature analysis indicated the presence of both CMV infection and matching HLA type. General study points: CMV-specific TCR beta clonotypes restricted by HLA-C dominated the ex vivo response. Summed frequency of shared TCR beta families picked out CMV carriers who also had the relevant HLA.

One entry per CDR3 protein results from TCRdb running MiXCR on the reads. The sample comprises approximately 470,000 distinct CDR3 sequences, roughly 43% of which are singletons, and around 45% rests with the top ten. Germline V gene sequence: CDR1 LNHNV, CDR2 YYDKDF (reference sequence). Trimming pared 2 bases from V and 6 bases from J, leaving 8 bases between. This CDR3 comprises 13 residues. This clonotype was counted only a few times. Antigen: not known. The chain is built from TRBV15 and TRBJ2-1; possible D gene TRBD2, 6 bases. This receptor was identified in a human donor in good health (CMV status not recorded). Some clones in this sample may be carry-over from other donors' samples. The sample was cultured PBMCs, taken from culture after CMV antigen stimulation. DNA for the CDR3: TGTGCCACCAGCAGACCTAGCGCCAATGAGCAGTTCTTC. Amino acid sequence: CATSRPSANEQFF.